These 29 T cell receptor beta chains came from one sample sequenced in a study of spatial heterogeneity in lung cancer. TCRdb ran MiXCR on the 5' RACE reads and lists one entry per CDR3 protein. The sample yields roughly 120,000 distinct CDR3 sequences, more than 10% seen once. The time point was: blood at routine non-recurrence follow-up after resection. Sequencing of whole RNA from tumor, nontumor lung or frozen PBMC involved no sorting. Sequenced here: PBMCs, sampled at follow-up. The receptors were gathered from a male donor with early-stage non-small cell lung cancer.

This chain uses TRBV20-1 with TRBJ1-1, with D tentatively TRBD1 (5 bases). V dropped 1 base and J dropped 4 bases, with 10 bases sitting between them. Per germline, CDR1 DFQATT and CDR2 SNEGSKA (reference sequence). The CDR3 contains 13 residues. This CDR3 is CSARVGGVTEAFF. In nucleotides, the CDR3 is TGCAGTGCTAGAGTCGGAGGGGTCACTGAAGCTTTCTTT.

The chain uses TRBV28 and TRBJ1-5, with a weak D call TRBD1 (6 bases). CDR3 size: 13 residues. Germline assignment: CDR1 MDHEN and CDR2 SYDVKM. Trimming pared 10 bases from V and 4 bases from J, leaving 14 bases between. The CDR3 DNA is TGTGCCACAGGACGGGGACATAATCAGCCCCAGCATTTT. Protein sequence: CATGRGHNQPQHF.

The CDR3 loop reads CASSQDWQGSSIFEKLFF. In DNA form, the CDR3 reads TGCGCCAGCAGCCAAGATTGGCAGGGTAGTTCGATTTTTGAAAAACTGTTTTTT. This chain uses TRBV4-3 with TRBJ1-4; D perhaps matches TRBD1 (5 bases). V lost 0 bases to trimming and J lost 7 bases, with 21 bases between them. Germline V lookup: CDR1 LGHNA, CDR2 YSLEER. CDR3 length: 18 residues.

The chain carries TRBV18 and TRBJ1-1; D is undetermined. The germline CDR1 and CDR2 sequences are KGHSH and LQKENI. The V and J ends lost 5 bases and 5 bases respectively, with 15 bases between them. This CDR3 is built from 14 residues. As DNA, the CDR3 is TGTGCCAGCTCAACCTTAGAGGTGATTACTGAAGCTTTCTTT. Translating gives CASSTLEVITEAFF.

V and J are TRBV10-3 and TRBJ1-5; D perhaps matches TRBD1 (6 bases). CDR1 is ENHRY, CDR2 SYGVKD, per germline. Trimming left V 3 bases short and J 4 bases short, with 10 bases between. The CDR3 consists of 14 residues. The CDR3 spells CAISEETGNQPQHF. Here the CDR3 DNA reads TGTGCCATCAGTGAAGAGACAGGTAATCAGCCCCAGCATTTT.

This clonotype has more than one count but fewer than ten. This chain uses TRBV18 with TRBJ1-1; no definite D call. The CDR3 has 14 residues. The germline V and J ends were trimmed by 3 bases and 4 bases, with 12 bases remaining between them. The germline V gene encodes CDR1 KGHSH and CDR2 LQKENI. CDR3 sequence: CASSPQESGTEAFF. DNA of the CDR3: TGTGCCAGCTCACCCCAGGAAAGCGGCACTGAAGCTTTCTTT. Variable domain in full (rest from reference TRBV18 and TRBJ1-1): NAGVMQNPRHLVRRRGQEARLRCSPMKGHSHVYWYRQLPEEGLKFMVYLQKENIIDESGMPKERFSAEFPKEGPSILRIQQVVRGDSAAYFCASSPQESGTEAFFGQGTRLTVV.

This chain joins TRBV4-3 and TRBJ2-3; D is undetermined. The length of the CDR3 is 14 residues. Deletions cut 0 bases from V and 3 bases from J, with 7 bases between. In germline, CDR1 is LGHNA, CDR2 YSLEER. This CDR3 reads CASSQDAWTDTQYF. DNA of the CDR3: TGCGCCAGCAGCCAAGATGCATGGACAGATACGCAGTATTTT.

Turning to this clonotype: A much larger clone sits a single nucleotide away, making a read error possible. The rearrangement uses TRBV7-6 and TRBJ1-6; TRBD1 is a possible D gene (6 bases). In germline, CDR1 is SGHVS, CDR2 FNYEAQ. The CDR3 length is 18 residues. The CDR3 DNA follows: TGTACCAGCAGCTTAGGGGGGGATTTCCGGAAAAATAATTCACCCCTCCACTTT. As protein: CTSSLGGDFRKNNSPLHF.

This clonotype was observed a handful of times. The chain recombines TRBV11-1 with TRBJ2-1; D possibly matches TRBD1 or TRBD2 (5 bases each). Per the germline V gene, CDR1 is SGHAT and CDR2 is FQDESV (reference sequence). Trimming left V 5 bases short and J 2 bases short, with 19 bases between. The CDR3 consists of 17 residues. The CDR3 is CASSPPSRGLPYNEQFF. The DNA for the CDR3 is TGTGCCAGCAGCCCACCCTCGAGGGGCCTTCCCTACAATGAGCAGTTCTTC.

The table lists this clonotype with many counts. V is TRBV5-5 and J is TRBJ2-6, with D perhaps TRBD2 (7 bases). V was cut by 2 bases and J by 0 bases, with 12 bases left in between. The CDR3 totals 17 residues. The V gene's germline CDR1 is SGHKS and CDR2 YYEKEE (reference sequence). This chain's CDR3 is CASSFQGRGSGANVLTF. Written as DNA, the CDR3 is TGTGCCAGCAGCTTCCAGGGGAGGGGCTCTGGGGCCAACGTCCTGACTTTC.

The chain recombines TRBV6-6 with TRBJ2-5, with TRBD1 matching 10 bases. J was trimmed by 1 base and V by 5 bases; bases with no gene match: 7. The germline CDR1 and CDR2 sequences are MNHNY and SVGAGI (reference sequence). The length of the CDR3 is 16 residues. The CDR3 loop reads CASSTRQGATQETQYF. CDR3 nucleotide sequence: TGTGCCAGCAGTACCCGACAGGGGGCGACCCAAGAGACCCAGTACTTC.

This clonotype was detected a few times. This chain uses TRBV2 with TRBJ1-6; maybe TRBD1 (6 bases). The V gene's germline CDR1 is SNHLY and CDR2 FYNNEI. The CDR3 consists of 13 residues. Trimming pared 5 bases from V and 9 bases from J, leaving 11 bases between. CDR3 coding DNA: TGTGCCAGCAGTCCCGGCAGGGGTTCACCCCTCCACTTT. This gives the protein CASSPGRGSPLHF.

This clonotype has more than one count but fewer than ten. This chain links TRBV12-3 or TRBV12-4 with TRBJ2-1; weak D call: TRBD2 (7 bases). This CDR3 contains 14 residues. The V gene lost 6 bases and the J gene lost 10 bases, with 19 bases spanning the gap. The CDR3: CASRGGTNPSEQFF. The CDR3 region has the DNA TGTGCCAGCAGGGGAGGGACAAATCCTTCGGAGCAGTTCTTC.

The V and J genes are TRBV2 and TRBJ2-7, with a possible D match to TRBD1 (6 bases). The CDR3 is 13 amino acids. V shed 8 bases and J shed 2 bases, with 13 bases lying between them. Germline values: CDR1 SNHLY, CDR2 FYNNEI. This CDR3 reads CASSSHRAYEQYF. In nucleotides, the CDR3 is TGTGCCAGCTCATCTCACAGGGCCTACGAGCAGTACTTC.

This chain connects TRBV12-3 or TRBV12-4 to TRBJ1-5, with D hard to call. CDR3 length: 12 amino acids. V was pared by 5 bases and J by 5 bases, with 7 bases between. CDR3 sequence (DNA): TGTGCCAGCAGTACAAATTATCAGCCCCAGCATTTT. Translating it yields CASSTNYQPQHF.

There are a few counts of this clonotype. The chain employs TRBV9 and TRBJ2-1, with D unresolved. V was shortened by 0 bases and J by 2 bases, with 9 bases between the two germline ends. CDR3 length: 15 amino acids. Germline CDR1 and CDR2: SGDLS and YYNGEE. CDR3 loop: CASSVDGATYNEQFF. The DNA of the CDR3 is TGTGCCAGCAGCGTAGACGGCGCGACCTACAATGAGCAGTTCTTC. Looking up the rest from reference TRBV9 and TRBJ2-1 gives the full variable domain: DSGVTQTPKHLITATGQRVTLRCSPRSGDLSVYWYQQSLDQGLQFLIQYYNGEERAKGNILERFSAQQFPDLHSELNLSSLELGDSALYFCASSVDGATYNEQFFGPGTRLTVL.

Only a few counts were recorded for this clonotype. This rearrangement joins TRBV27 to TRBJ1-2; 8 positions agree with TRBD1. Per the germline V gene, CDR1 is MNHEY and CDR2 is SMNVEV (reference sequence). There are 16 residues in the CDR3. V shed 5 bases and J 8 bases; nucleotides not matched to a gene: 16. The DNA of the CDR3 is TGTGCCAGCAGTCAAAGGGGGACAGGAGTCATAAAGGGCTACACCTTC. It codes for CASSQRGTGVIKGYTF.

This rearrangement joins TRBV5-1 to TRBJ2-4, with D possibly TRBD2 on 5 matching bases. Germline CDR1 and CDR2: SGHRS and YFSETQ. V shed 0 bases and J shed 6 bases, with 13 bases lying between them. This CDR3 has 15 amino acids. CDR3 sequence (DNA): TGCGCCAGCAGCTTGGGATACCCCGGAGGAAACATTCAGTACTTC. The encoded protein is CASSLGYPGGNIQYF.

The V gene is TRBV2, the J gene TRBJ1-2; D gene ambiguous. Germline CDR1 and CDR2: SNHLY and FYNNEI. Trimming removed 7 bases from V and 0 bases from J, with 9 bases in between. This CDR3 region has 13 residues. The CDR3 reads CASTAEPNYGYTF. The CDR3 region has the DNA TGTGCCAGCACCGCGGAGCCTAACTATGGCTACACCTTC.

This clonotype appeared many times. The V call is TRBV12-3 or TRBV12-4, the J call TRBJ2-7; 7 bases match TRBD1. The CDR3 loop spans 13 amino acids. Trimming removed 6 bases from V and 1 base from J; junction bases left unmatched: 3. The CDR3 DNA reads TGTGCCAGCAGGTCGGGACAGTCCTACGAGCAGTACTTC. This translates into CASRSGQSYEQYF.

This clonotype has more than one count but fewer than ten. V is TRBV5-1 and J is TRBJ2-5; TRBD1 aligns across 7 bases. The CDR3 extends over 16 amino acids. The V segment lost 4 bases and the J segment 5 bases; nucleotides outside the gene matches: 14. Germline V gives CDR1 SGHRS, CDR2 YFSETQ. CDR3 in amino acids: CASSALPRGGSETQYF. CDR3 coding DNA: TGCGCCAGCAGCGCCTTACCCAGAGGGGGCAGTGAGACCCAGTACTTC. Together with reference TRBV5-1 and TRBJ2-5, the CDR3 gives the full variable domain: KAGVTQTPRYLIKTRGQQVTLSCSPISGHRSVSWYQQTPGQGLQFLFEYFSETQRNKGNFPGRFSGRQFSNSRSEMNVSTLELGDSALYLCASSALPRGGSETQYFGPGTRLLVL.

This clonotype came up once. The V and J genes are TRBV6-5 and TRBJ1-5; D unclear. Germline CDR1 reads MNHEY; CDR2 reads SVGAGI. Trimming pared 0 bases from V and 7 bases from J, leaving 10 bases between. CDR3 length: 14 amino acids. The CDR3 loop is CASSYSKGTQPQHF. Written as DNA, the CDR3 is TGTGCCAGCAGTTACTCGAAGGGTACCCAGCCCCAGCATTTT.

This clonotype has ten or more counts. The chain is built from TRBV7-2 and TRBJ2-4; D may match TRBD1 or TRBD2 (5 bases each). Germline loops: CDR1 SGHTA, CDR2 FQGNSA. V gave up 4 bases and J gave up 5 bases, with 15 bases separating them. This CDR3 is built from 15 residues. The CDR3 loop is CASSWDRGVQNIQYF. Here the CDR3 DNA reads TGTGCCAGCAGCTGGGACCGTGGGGTTCAAAACATTCAGTACTTC.

This clonotype was seen only a few times. This sequence joins TRBV28 and TRBJ1-1, with D possibly TRBD1 on 5 matching bases. V was shortened by 3 bases and J by 1 base, with 9 bases between the two germline ends. CDR3 length equals 14 residues. Germline V lookup: CDR1 MDHEN, CDR2 SYDVKM. This chain's CDR3 is CASSLTVWNTEAFF. DNA for the CDR3: TGTGCCAGCAGTTTGACAGTATGGAACACTGAAGCTTTCTTT.

This clonotype was detected ten times or more. The chain has TRBV12-3 or TRBV12-4 and TRBJ1-1, with unresolved D. Trimming stripped 3 bases from V and 3 bases from J, with 11 bases between. The CDR3 spans 14 residues. The CDR3 loop is CASSFRGEDTEAFF. The CDR3, as DNA: TGTGCCAGCAGTTTTAGAGGAGAAGACACTGAAGCTTTCTTT.

In its sample, this clonotype was seen many times. The gene calls are TRBV5-1 and TRBJ2-5; 8 nucleotides agree with TRBD2. The CDR3 has 16 residues. In germline, CDR1 is SGHRS, CDR2 YFSETQ. V lost 0 bases and J lost 3; bases outside the gene matches: 7. CDR3 nucleotide sequence: TGCGCCAGCAGCTTGGCCCCGGGAGCGGGGGAAGAGACCCAGTACTTC. Translation gives CASSLAPGAGEETQYF.

The chain joins TRBV3-1 to TRBJ2-3; D is ambiguous. Germline loops: CDR1 LGHDT, CDR2 YNNKEL (reference sequence). The CDR3 has 16 residues. V lost 0 bases, J lost 0 bases, and 10 bases lay in between. This CDR3 reads CASSQEERRSTDTQYF. The CDR3, as DNA: TGTGCCAGCAGCCAAGAGGAGAGGCGCAGCACAGATACGCAGTATTTT.

This clonotype came up a few times. The CDR3 DNA is TGTGCCAGCCTTCAAACGCCAAATCAGCCCCAGCATTTT. Translation gives CASLQTPNQPQHF. V gene TRBV6-1 combines with J gene TRBJ1-5, with no clear D. V shed 8 bases and J shed 4 bases, with 12 bases lying between them. The germline V gene has CDR1 MNHNS and CDR2 SASEGT. The CDR3 runs 13 residues.

In nucleotides, the CDR3 is TGTGCCAGCAGCTGGGACAGGGGGCGAGGGGGCTACACCTTC. The encoded protein is CASSWDRGRGGYTF. The chain links TRBV7-6 to TRBJ1-2; TRBD1 matches 12 bases. The ends lost 4 bases at V and 8 bases at J; junction bases unmatched: 5. Per germline, CDR1 SGHVS and CDR2 FNYEAQ. This CDR3 has 14 amino acids.